The 14 T cell receptor beta chains below were found in one sample sequenced in a study of early T cells in non-severe SARS-CoV-2 infection. TCRdb re-called the 5' RACE reads through MiXCR, storing one row per CDR3 protein. Of over 50,000 distinct CDR3 sequences in the sample, about 7.7% were seen once. This material consisted of whole blood, taken at baseline. These TCRs come from an adult who was a healthcare worker with PCR-confirmed SARS-CoV-2 infection or an uninfected control (not recorded which).

In this sample, this clonotype turned up many times. The V and J genes are TRBV5-1 and TRBJ2-7; 11 nucleotides line up with TRBD2. V shed 3 bases and J 3 bases; nucleotides not matched to a gene: 11. The CDR3 loop spans 17 amino acids. The V gene's germline CDR1 is SGHRS and CDR2 YFSETQ. The CDR3 reads CASSSNLLAGGSYEQYF. The CDR3 nucleotides read TGCGCCAGCAGCTCAAACTTGTTAGCGGGAGGGAGCTACGAGCAGTACTTC.

The chain carries TRBV5-1 and TRBJ2-7; unclear D gene. The CDR3 is made up of 20 amino acids. The V end was cut by 4 bases, the J end by 0 bases, with 29 bases between. Germline CDR1 SGHRS, CDR2 YFSETQ. CDR3 loop: CASSIPLFVSANRSSYEQYF. CDR3 nucleotide sequence: TGCGCCAGCAGCATTCCCCTCTTTGTGTCAGCGAACCGATCCTCCTACGAGCAGTACTTC.

Ten or more counts support this clonotype. This chain connects TRBV10-3 to TRBJ1-5, with unresolved D. V lost 4 bases and J 6 bases, leaving 13 bases between the germline ends. Germline V lookup: CDR1 ENHRY, CDR2 SYGVKD. The CDR3 loop spans 14 amino acids. This CDR3 reads CAISAGEGGQPQHF. In DNA, the CDR3 is TGTGCCATCAGTGCAGGAGAGGGCGGTCAGCCCCAGCATTTT.

The V gene is TRBV20-1, the J gene TRBJ2-4, with TRBD2 identical over 9 bases. After removal of 7 bases from V and 2 bases from J, the junction contained 9 bases not matched to a gene. The CDR3 is 15 residues long. Germline loops: CDR1 DFQATT, CDR2 SNEGSKA (reference sequence). CDR3 loop: CSVNESGRPKNIQYF. DNA for the CDR3: TGCAGTGTCAATGAAAGCGGGAGGCCCAAAAACATTCAGTACTTC.

This clonotype was counted only a few times. The chain employs TRBV7-2 and TRBJ2-3; 9 nucleotides match TRBD1. V shed 1 base and J 4 bases; nucleotides not matched to a gene: 9. The CDR3 has 17 residues. Germline lookup yields CDR1 SGHTA and CDR2 FQGNSA. In DNA form, the CDR3 reads TGTGCCAGCAGCTTAGTAGGGACAGGGAAGTCTGCAGATACGCAGTATTTT. This gives the protein CASSLVGTGKSADTQYF.

This clonotype has more than one count but fewer than ten. V gene TRBV12-3 or TRBV12-4 combines with J gene TRBJ1-4; 7 bases agree with TRBD1. Trimming cost V 7 bases and J 8 bases; bases outside gene matches: 10. The CDR3 sequence is 14 residues long. CDR3 loop: CASTKTGTREKLFF. DNA for the CDR3: TGTGCCAGCACTAAGACAGGGACTAGGGAAAAACTGTTTTTT.

This clonotype was seen many times. This chain joins TRBV10-2 and TRBJ1-5; possible D gene TRBD1, 5 bases. The CDR3 is 14 amino acids. The germline V and J ends were trimmed by 3 bases and 0 bases, with 6 bases remaining between them. Germline V gene data show CDR1 as WSHSY and CDR2 as SAAADI. DNA of the CDR3: TGCGCCAGCAGTGACAGGGCTAGCAATCAGCCCCAGCATTTT. This translates into CASSDRASNQPQHF.

Ten or more counts support this clonotype. The J gene is TRBJ2-4, the V gene TRBV20-1, with D possibly being TRBD1 (6 bases). Trimming left V 7 bases short and J 1 base short, with 11 bases between. The germline V gene has CDR1 DFQATT and CDR2 SNEGSKA (reference sequence). The CDR3 length is 13 residues. CDR3 sequence reads: CSVGRGAKNIQYF. CDR3 DNA sequence: TGCAGTGTTGGAAGGGGGGCCAAAAACATTCAGTACTTC.

This clonotype has a handful of counts. The genes are TRBV3-1 and TRBJ2-3; D is ambiguous. V lost 2 bases and J 5 bases, leaving 20 bases between the germline ends. Germline V gives CDR1 LGHDT, CDR2 YNNKEL (reference sequence). This CDR3 comprises 17 residues. The CDR3 DNA is TGTGCCAGCAGCCAAAAGGCAACATGGCGGCCCTTAGATACGCAGTATTTT. This encodes CASSQKATWRPLDTQYF.

In this sample, this clonotype turned up once. The chain uses TRBV18 and TRBJ2-7, with 9 bases fitting TRBD2. CDR1 and CDR2 from the germline V gene are KGHSH and LQKENI. The trim removed 1 base at V and 0 bases at J, leaving 1 base unmatched. CDR3 length equals 15 residues. CDR3 sequence reads: CASSPRLAASYEQYF. Written as DNA, the CDR3 is TGTGCCAGCTCACCACGACTAGCGGCCTCCTACGAGCAGTACTTC.

This clonotype has ten or more counts. The rearrangement links TRBV7-2 to TRBJ2-2; 7 positions agree with TRBD2. This CDR3 comprises 18 residues. Per germline, CDR1 SGHTA and CDR2 FQGNSA. J gave up 5 bases and V 1 base, and 13 bases lay outside the gene matches. CDR3 sequence: CASSLVGRRAGVTGELFF. DNA for the CDR3: TGTGCCAGCAGCTTAGTCGGTCGTCGGGCGGGAGTGACCGGGGAGCTGTTTTTT.

This clonotype was picked up many times. The V call is TRBV7-2, the J call TRBJ2-7, with D perhaps matching TRBD2 (5 bases). Germline-derived CDR1 and CDR2 are SGHTA and FQGNSA. The V gene lost 3 bases and the J gene lost 6 bases, with 9 bases spanning the gap. This CDR3 comprises 12 residues. CDR3 nucleotide sequence: TGTGCCAGCAGCTTGGGAGCTCCCGAGCAGTACTTC. Encoded protein: CASSLGAPEQYF.

This clonotype came up a few times. The rearrangement uses TRBV3-1 and TRBJ2-3; D possibly corresponds to TRBD2 (5 bases). Germline V gene lookup returns CDR1 LGHDT and CDR2 YNNKEL (reference sequence). V lost 0 bases and J lost 0, with 7 bases in between. CDR3 length: 15 amino acids. For the CDR3, the DNA is TGTGCCAGCAGCCAAGACCAGCGGAGCACAGATACGCAGTATTTT. This codes for CASSQDQRSTDTQYF.

The chain joins TRBV12-3 or TRBV12-4 to TRBJ1-2, with 7 bases lining up with TRBD1. The CDR3 contains 14 residues. V was clipped by 4 bases and J by 4 bases; unmatched bases: 6. Here the CDR3 reads CASSSTGSGYGYTF. The CDR3 nucleotides read TGTGCCAGCAGTTCGACAGGGAGCGGCTATGGCTACACCTTC.